The clone carrying this T cell receptor (beta chain) was counted a few times. Its specificity is unknown. The data stem from a study of cytomegalovirus exposure and HLA in healthy donors. Whole-study findings and limits: The CMV antigen specificity of a few CMV-associated chains was confirmed through in vitro analysis. After further analysis at a later stage, roughly 16,000 TCR beta sequences were associated with HLA alleles at 0.05 false discovery rate. A later analysis linked a missense variant in DCLRE1C to the trimming of TCR beta V and J genes. Fewer N-insertions than the roughly 670-donor mean were reportedly shown by an Asian-associated ancestry cluster in a later analysis.

This CDR3 comprises 13 residues. Germline CDR1 and CDR2: SGHTA and FQGNSA. Trimming cost V 3 bases and J 4 bases, with 8 bases left between them. Both 60 Vbeta primers and 13 Jbeta primers went into the PCR. TCRdb's copy holds only in-frame clones and misses some; the assay was immunoSEQ multiplex PCR. The sample lists 90,000 to 150,000 clones, less than 20% occurring once. The specimen was PBMCs. The chain employs TRBV7-2 and TRBJ2-3; D gene ambiguous. The TCR sequence derives from a woman aged 18-30 years in good health and CMV-seronegative. CDR3 in DNA: TGTGCCAGCAGCTTTCGTCGAGCAGATACGCAGTATTTT. This gives the protein CASSFRRADTQYF.